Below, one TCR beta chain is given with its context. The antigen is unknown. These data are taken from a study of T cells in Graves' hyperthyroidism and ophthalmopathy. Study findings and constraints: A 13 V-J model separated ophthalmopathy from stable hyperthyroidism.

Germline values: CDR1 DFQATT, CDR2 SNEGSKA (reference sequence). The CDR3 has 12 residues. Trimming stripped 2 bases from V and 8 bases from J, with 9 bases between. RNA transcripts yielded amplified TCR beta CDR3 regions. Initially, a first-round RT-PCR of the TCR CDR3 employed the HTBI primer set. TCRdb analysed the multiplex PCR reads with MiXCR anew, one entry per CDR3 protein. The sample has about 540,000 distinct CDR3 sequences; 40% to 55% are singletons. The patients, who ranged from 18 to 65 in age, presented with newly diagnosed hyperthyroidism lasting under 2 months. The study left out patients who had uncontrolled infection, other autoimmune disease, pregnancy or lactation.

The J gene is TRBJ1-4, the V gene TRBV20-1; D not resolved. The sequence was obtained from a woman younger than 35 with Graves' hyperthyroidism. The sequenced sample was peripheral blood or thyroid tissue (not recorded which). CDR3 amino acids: CSARPKWEKLFF. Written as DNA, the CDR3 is TGCAGTGCTAGACCCAAATGGGAAAAACTGTTTTTT.